These 6 T cell receptor beta chains were sequenced from one sample in a study of T cells after yellow fever vaccination. TCRdb independently ran MiXCR on the 5' RACE reads; one entry per CDR3 protein. The table records some 250,000 distinct CDR3 sequences, roughly 4% of them present only once. Sample: PBMCs, taken 15 days after the yellow fever booster vaccination. These TCRs come from a man in his late teens or twenties who received the YFV17D yellow fever vaccine.

This clonotype was counted ten times or more. The genes are TRBV29-1 and TRBJ2-3; D gene ambiguous. The V gene lost 6 bases and the J gene lost 6 bases, with 13 bases spanning the gap. The CDR3 spans 12 residues. CDR1 is SQVTM, CDR2 ANQGSEA, per germline. Here the CDR3 reads CSVEPPSDTQYF. For the CDR3, the DNA is TGCAGCGTGGAGCCGCCCAGCGATACGCAGTATTTT.

This clonotype has more than one count but fewer than ten. The V gene is TRBV14, the J gene TRBJ1-1; D is perhaps TRBD1 (6 bases). The CDR3 has 14 residues. Germline V CDR1 and CDR2: SGHDN, FVKESK. Trimming took off 0 bases at V and 11 bases at J, with 16 bases between the two ends. The DNA for the CDR3 is TGTGCCAGCAGCCAAGAGGGGGCCGGGGGCCGGGCTTTCTTT. It encodes CASSQEGAGGRAFF.

This clonotype occurred many times. The V and J genes are TRBV7-2 and TRBJ1-1; D may be TRBD1 (5 bases). Germline V gene sequence: CDR1 SGHTA, CDR2 FQGNSA. The ends were cut back, 4 bases at V and 4 bases at J, with 13 bases in the middle. CDR3 length: 14 residues. CDR3 loop: CASSSREGSTEAFF. For the CDR3, the DNA is TGTGCCAGCAGCTCGAGAGAGGGGAGCACTGAAGCTTTCTTT.

This clonotype appeared a few times. The chain employs TRBV5-4 and TRBJ1-2, with D tentatively TRBD1 (5 bases). V lost 1 base to trimming and J lost 4 bases, with 17 bases between them. Germline values: CDR1 SGHNT, CDR2 YYREEE (reference sequence). This CDR3 has 16 residues. The CDR3 here is CASSLRGREDGYGYTF. CDR3 in DNA: TGTGCCAGCAGCTTGAGGGGCAGGGAGGATGGCTATGGCTACACCTTC.

This clonotype was detected ten times or more. This chain uses TRBV3-1 with TRBJ2-1; D might be TRBD2 (5 bases). The CDR3 totals 13 residues. Germline CDR1 is LGHDT and CDR2 is YNNKEL (reference sequence). Trimming took 4 bases from V and 6 from J, leaving 10 bases between them. The CDR3 loop is CASSPRTFNEQFF. In nucleotides, the CDR3 is TGTGCCAGCAGCCCGCGGACTTTCAATGAGCAGTTCTTC.

DNA for the CDR3: TGTGCCAGCAGCTTAGCGCAAGCCGGCGAGCAGTACTTC. Its protein product is CASSLAQAGEQYF. This chain joins TRBV7-2 and TRBJ2-7, with D unclear. Germline V gene sequence: CDR1 SGHTA, CDR2 FQGNSA. V was clipped by 0 bases and J by 6 bases, with 9 bases between them. This CDR3 spans 13 amino acids.